This T cell receptor (beta chain) was identified during a study of blood T cell repertoires in COVID-19. Sequenced by immunoSEQ multiplex PCR; TCRdb stores in-frame clones only, minus some. The table lists roughly 220,000 clones, 80% to 90% of them singletons. V lost 5 bases to trimming and J lost 1 base, with 21 bases between them. The length of the CDR3 is 18 residues. Germline CDR1 and CDR2: SEHNR and FQNEAQ (reference sequence). The chain couples TRBV7-9 to TRBJ2-4; no clear D gene. This clonotype was obtained from a man aged 50 or older who had recovered from COVID-19. The sequenced sample was peripheral blood. DNA for the CDR3: TGTGCCAGCAGCCCAGAGTTGATAATGGGCAGGGCCAAAAACATTCAGTACTTC. The encoded protein is CASSPELIMGRAKNIQYF.